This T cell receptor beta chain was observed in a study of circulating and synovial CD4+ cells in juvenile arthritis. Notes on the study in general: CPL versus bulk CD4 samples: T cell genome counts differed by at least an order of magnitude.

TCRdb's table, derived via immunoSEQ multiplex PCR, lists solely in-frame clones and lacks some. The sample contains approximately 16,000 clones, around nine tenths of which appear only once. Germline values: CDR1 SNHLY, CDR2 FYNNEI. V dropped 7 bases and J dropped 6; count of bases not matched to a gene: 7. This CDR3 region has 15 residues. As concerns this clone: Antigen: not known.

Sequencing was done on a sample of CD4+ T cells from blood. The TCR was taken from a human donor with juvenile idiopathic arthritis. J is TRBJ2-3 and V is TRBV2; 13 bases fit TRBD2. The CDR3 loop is CASKELAGGTDTQYF. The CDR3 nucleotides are TGTGCCAGCAAGGAACTAGCGGGAGGGACCGATACGCAGTATTTT.